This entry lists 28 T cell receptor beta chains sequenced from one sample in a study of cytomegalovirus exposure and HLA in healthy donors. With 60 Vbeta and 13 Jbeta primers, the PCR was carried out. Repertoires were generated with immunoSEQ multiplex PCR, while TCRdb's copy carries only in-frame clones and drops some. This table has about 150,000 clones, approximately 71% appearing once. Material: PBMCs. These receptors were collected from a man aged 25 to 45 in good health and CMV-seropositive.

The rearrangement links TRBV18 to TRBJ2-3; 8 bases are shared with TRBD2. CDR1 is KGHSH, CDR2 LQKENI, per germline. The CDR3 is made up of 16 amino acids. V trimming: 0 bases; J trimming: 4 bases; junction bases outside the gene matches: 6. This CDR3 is CASSPPNGRVADTQYF. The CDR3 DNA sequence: TGTGCCAGCTCACCACCTAACGGGAGGGTGGCAGATACGCAGTATTTT.

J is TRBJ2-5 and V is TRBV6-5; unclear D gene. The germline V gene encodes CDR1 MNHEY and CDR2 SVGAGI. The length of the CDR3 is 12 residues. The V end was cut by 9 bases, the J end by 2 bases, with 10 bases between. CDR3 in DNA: TGTGCCAGTAGAACCGATCAAGAGACCCAGTACTTC. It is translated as CASRTDQETQYF.

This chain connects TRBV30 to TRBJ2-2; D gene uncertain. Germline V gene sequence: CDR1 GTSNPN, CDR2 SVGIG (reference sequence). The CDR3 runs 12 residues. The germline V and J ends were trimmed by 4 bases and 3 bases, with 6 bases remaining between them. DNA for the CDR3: TGTGCCTGGAACAGAGACACCGGGGAGCTGTTTTTT. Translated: CAWNRDTGELFF.

CDR3 sequence: CASSQEGSVRTEAFF. The CDR3 DNA reads as TGCGCCAGCAGCCAAGAGGGGAGTGTTCGCACTGAAGCTTTCTTT. The rearrangement links TRBV4-1 to TRBJ1-1; D gene ambiguous. The CDR3 loop spans 15 amino acids. V lost 0 bases and J lost 4, with 12 bases in between. CDR1 is MGHRA, CDR2 YSYEKL, per germline.

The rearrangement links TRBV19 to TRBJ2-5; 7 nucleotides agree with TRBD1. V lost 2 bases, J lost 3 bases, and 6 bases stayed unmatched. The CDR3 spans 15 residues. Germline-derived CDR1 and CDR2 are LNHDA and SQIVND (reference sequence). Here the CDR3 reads CASSIMGTDEETQYF. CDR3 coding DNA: TGTGCCAGTAGTATAATGGGGACAGATGAAGAGACCCAGTACTTC.

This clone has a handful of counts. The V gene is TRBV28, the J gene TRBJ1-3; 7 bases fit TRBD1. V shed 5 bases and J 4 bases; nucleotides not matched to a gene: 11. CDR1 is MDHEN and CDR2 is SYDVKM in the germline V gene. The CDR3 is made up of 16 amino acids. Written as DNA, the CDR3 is TGTGCCAGCAGTCCGACGGACAGGTCGTACGGAAACACCATATATTTT. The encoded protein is CASSPTDRSYGNTIYF.

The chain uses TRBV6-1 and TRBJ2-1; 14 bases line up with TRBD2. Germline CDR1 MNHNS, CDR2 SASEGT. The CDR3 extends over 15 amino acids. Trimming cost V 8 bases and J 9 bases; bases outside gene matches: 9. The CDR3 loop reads CASEPGLAGEGEQFF. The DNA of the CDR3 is TGTGCCAGCGAACCGGGACTAGCGGGAGAAGGTGAGCAGTTCTTC.

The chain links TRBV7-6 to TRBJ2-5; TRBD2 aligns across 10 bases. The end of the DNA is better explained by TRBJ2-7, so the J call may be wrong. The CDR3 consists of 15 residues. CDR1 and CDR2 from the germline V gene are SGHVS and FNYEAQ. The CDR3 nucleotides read TGTGCCAGCAGCTTAATTGAAGGGACTAGCGTCGAGCAGTACTTC. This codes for CASSLIEGTSVEQYF.

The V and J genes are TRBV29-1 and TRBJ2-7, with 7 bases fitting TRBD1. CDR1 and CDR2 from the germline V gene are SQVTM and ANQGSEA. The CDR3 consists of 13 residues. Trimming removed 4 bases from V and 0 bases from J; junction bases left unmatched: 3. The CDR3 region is CSVAGTDSYEQYF. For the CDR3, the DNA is TGCAGCGTTGCCGGGACAGACTCCTACGAGCAGTACTTC.

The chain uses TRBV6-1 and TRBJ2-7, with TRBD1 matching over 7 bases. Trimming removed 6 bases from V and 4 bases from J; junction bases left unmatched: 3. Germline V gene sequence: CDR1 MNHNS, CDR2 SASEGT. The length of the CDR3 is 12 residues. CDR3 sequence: CASSGDSYEQYF. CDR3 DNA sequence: TGTGCCAGCAGCGGGGACAGTTACGAGCAGTACTTC.

The CDR3 nucleotides read TGTGCCAGCAGTTACTCGAGCGCGGGACAGGAAGCTTTCTTT. Translated, it gives CASSYSSAGQEAFF. V is TRBV6-6 and J is TRBJ1-1; TRBD1 agrees at 7 bases. From germline, CDR1 is MNHNY and CDR2 SVGAGI (reference sequence). The CDR3 is 14 amino acids. The junction had 6 bases not matched to a gene; V was cut back by 0 bases and J by 8 bases.

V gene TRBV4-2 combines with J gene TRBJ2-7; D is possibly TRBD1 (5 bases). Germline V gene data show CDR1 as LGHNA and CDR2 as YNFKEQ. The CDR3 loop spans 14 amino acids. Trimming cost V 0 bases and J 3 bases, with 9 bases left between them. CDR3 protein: CASSQERQNYEQYF. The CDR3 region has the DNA TGTGCCAGCAGCCAAGAAAGACAGAACTACGAGCAGTACTTC.

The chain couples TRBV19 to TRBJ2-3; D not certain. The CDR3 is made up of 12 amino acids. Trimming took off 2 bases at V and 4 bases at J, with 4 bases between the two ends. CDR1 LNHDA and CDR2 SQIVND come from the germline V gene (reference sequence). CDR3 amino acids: CASSIPADTQYF. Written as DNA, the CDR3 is TGTGCCAGTAGTATACCAGCAGATACGCAGTATTTT.

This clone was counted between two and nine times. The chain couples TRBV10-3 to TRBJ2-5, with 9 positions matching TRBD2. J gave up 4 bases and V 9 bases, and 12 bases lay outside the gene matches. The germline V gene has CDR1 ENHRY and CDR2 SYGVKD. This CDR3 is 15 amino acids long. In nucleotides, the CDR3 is TGTGCCATTAGGGCGGGAGGGCGGAGTGCAGAGACCCAGTACTTC. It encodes CAIRAGGRSAETQYF.

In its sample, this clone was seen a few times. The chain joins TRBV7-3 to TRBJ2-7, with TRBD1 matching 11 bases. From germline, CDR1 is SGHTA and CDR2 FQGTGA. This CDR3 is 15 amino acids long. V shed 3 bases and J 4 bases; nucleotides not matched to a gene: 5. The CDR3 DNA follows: TGTGCCAGCAGCTTGTGGACAGGGGGCGAGTACGAGCAGTACTTC. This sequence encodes CASSLWTGGEYEQYF.

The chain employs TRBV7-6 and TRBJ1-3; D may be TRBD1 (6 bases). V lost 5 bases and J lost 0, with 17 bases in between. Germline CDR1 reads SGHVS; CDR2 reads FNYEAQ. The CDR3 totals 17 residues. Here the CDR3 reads CASSHTRQAGSGNTIYF. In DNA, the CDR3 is TGTGCCAGCAGCCACACTCGACAGGCCGGCTCTGGAAACACCATATATTTT.

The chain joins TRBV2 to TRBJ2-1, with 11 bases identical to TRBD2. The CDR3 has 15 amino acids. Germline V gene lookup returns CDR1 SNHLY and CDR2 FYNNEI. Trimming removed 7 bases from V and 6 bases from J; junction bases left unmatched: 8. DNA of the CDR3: TGTGCCAGCACCCCGACTAGCGGGATTCCCAATGAGCAGTTCTTC. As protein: CASTPTSGIPNEQFF.

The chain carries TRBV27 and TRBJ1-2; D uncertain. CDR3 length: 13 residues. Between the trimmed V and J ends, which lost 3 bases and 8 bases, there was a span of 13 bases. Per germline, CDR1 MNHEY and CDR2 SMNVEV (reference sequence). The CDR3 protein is CASSLNGAPGYTF. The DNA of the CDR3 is TGTGCCAGCAGTTTGAACGGAGCGCCGGGCTACACCTTC.

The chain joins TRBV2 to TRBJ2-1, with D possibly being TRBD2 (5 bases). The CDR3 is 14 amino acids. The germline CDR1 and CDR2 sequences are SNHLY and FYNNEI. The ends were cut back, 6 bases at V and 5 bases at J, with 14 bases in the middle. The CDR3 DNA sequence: TGTGCCAGCAGGGCCGGGGAGACCCACAATGAGCAGTTCTTC. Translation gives CASRAGETHNEQFF.

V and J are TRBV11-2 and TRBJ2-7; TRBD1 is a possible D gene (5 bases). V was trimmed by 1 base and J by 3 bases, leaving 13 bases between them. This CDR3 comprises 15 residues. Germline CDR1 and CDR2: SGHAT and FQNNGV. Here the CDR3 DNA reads TGTGCCAGCAGCTTAGTCTATGGCAGGGACTACGAGCAGTACTTC. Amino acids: CASSLVYGRDYEQYF. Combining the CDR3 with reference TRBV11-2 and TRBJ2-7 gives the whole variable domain EAGVAQSPRYKIIEKRQSVAFWCNPISGHATLYWYQQILGQGPKLLIQFQNNGVVDDSQLPKDRFSAERLKGVDSTLKIQPAKLEDSAVYLCASSLVYGRDYEQYFGPGTRLTVT.

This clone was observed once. Written as DNA, the CDR3 is TGTGCCATCAGTGAGACCTCCGATGGGGGGAGCTCCTACGAGCAGTACTTC. Translation gives CAISETSDGGSSYEQYF. J is TRBJ2-7 and V is TRBV10-3; D may be TRBD2 (6 bases). The CDR3 totals 17 residues. The V and J ends lost 2 bases and 0 bases respectively, with 17 bases between them. Looked up from germline, CDR1 is ENHRY and CDR2 is SYGVKD.

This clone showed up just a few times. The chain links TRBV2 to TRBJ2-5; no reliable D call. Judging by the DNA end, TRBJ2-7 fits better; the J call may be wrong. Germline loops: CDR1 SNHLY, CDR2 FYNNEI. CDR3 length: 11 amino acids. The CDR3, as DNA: TGTGCCAGCAGTCCTCTCTACGAGCAGTACTTC. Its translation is CASSPLYEQYF.

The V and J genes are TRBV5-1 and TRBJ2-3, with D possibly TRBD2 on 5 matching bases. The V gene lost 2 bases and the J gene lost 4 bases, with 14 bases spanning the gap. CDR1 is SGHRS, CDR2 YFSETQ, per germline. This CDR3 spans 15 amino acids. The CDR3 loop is CASSLEGAPSDTQYF. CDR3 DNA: TGCGCCAGCAGCTTAGAGGGAGCCCCCTCAGATACGCAGTATTTT.

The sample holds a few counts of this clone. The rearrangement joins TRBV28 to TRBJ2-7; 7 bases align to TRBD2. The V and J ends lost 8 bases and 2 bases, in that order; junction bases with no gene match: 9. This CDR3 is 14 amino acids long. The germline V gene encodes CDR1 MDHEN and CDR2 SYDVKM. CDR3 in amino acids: CASHGGGPPYEQYF. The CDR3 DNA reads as TGTGCCAGCCATGGCGGGGGTCCCCCCTACGAGCAGTACTTC.

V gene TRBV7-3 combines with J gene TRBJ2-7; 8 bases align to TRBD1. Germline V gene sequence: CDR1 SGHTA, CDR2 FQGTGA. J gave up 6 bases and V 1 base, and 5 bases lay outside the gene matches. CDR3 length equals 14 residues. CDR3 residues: CASSLISTGVEQYF. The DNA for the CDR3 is TGTGCCAGCAGCTTAATTTCGACAGGGGTCGAGCAGTACTTC.

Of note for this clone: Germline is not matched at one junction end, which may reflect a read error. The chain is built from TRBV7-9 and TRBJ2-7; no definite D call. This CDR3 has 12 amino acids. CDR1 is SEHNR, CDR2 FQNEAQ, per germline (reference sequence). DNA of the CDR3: TGTTCCAGCAGCTTAGAATACTACGAGCAGTACTTC. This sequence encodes CSSSLEYYEQYF.

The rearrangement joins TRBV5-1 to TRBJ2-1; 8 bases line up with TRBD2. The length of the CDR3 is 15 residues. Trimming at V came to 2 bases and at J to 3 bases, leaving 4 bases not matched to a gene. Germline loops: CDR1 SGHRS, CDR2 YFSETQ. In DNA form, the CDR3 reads TGCGCCAGCAGCTTTTTCAGCGGGGGCTACAATGAGCAGTTCTTC. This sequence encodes CASSFFSGGYNEQFF.

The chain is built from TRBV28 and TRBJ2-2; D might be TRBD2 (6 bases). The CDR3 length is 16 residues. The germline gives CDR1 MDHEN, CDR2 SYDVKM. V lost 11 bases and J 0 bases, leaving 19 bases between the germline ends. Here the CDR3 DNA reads TGTGCCTCGGGACTTATGCTAAGCGCGAACACCGGGGAGCTGTTTTTT. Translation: CASGLMLSANTGELFF.